These T cell receptor beta chains were read from a single sample in a study of CD8 T cells in Susac syndrome. Each CDR3 protein is one row after TCRdb ran MiXCR on the immunoSEQ multiplex PCR reads. This sample has 140,000 to 150,000 distinct CDR3 sequences, with roughly 95% found just once. The sample comprised CD4+ T cells from PBMCs. Receptors were obtained from a human donor in good health. Both conserved end residues are part of each CDR3. A D gene is named only where the DNA matches it firmly. A row's size may be missing; if present it is once, few, many or a size class.

V	D	size	J	CDR3	DNA
TRBV10-3	NA	NA	TRBJ2-3	CAIGSTDTQYF	TGTGCCATCGGAAGCACAGATACGCAGTATTTT
TRBV27	NA	NA	TRBJ2-7	CASSPYRDRTYEQYF	TGTGCCAGCAGTCCTTACCGGGACCGGACCTACGAGCAGTACTTC
TRBV20-1	NA	NA	TRBJ2-7	CSASRHQDRQYF	TGCAGTGCAAGCCGACACCAGGATCGCCAGTACTTC
TRBV7-9	TRBD2	NA	TRBJ2-1	CASSVSGSGNEQFF	TGTGCCAGCAGCGTTAGCGGGAGCGGGAATGAGCAGTTCTTC
TRBV10-3	NA	NA	TRBJ2-5	CAAGSLSQETQYF	TGTGCCGCGGGGTCGCTGAGCCAAGAGACCCAGTACTTC
TRBV7-3	NA	NA	TRBJ1-1	CASSQAGLAEAFF	TGTGCCAGCAGCCAAGCAGGCTTAGCTGAAGCTTTCTTT
TRBV18	TRBD1	once	TRBJ1-1	CASSPSTGGVTEAFF	TGTGCCAGCTCACCTTCAACAGGGGGCGTCACTGAAGCTTTCTTT
TRBV4-1	TRBD2	NA	TRBJ2-1	CASSQDILAGDFGYEQFF	TGCGCCAGCAGCCAAGATATACTAGCGGGAGATTTTGGCTATGAGCAGTTCTTC
TRBV2	NA	NA	TRBJ2-2	CASGPGEEGETGELFF	TGTGCCAGCGGCCCGGGGGAAGAGGGGGAGACCGGGGAGCTGTTTTTT
TRBV12-3/TRBV12-4	TRBD2	NA	TRBJ2-7	CASSKTGTSSYEQYF	TGTGCCAGCAGCAAGACCGGGACTAGCTCCTACGAGCAGTACTTC
TRBV30	NA	NA	TRBJ2-3	CAWSGGSTDTQYF	TGTGCCTGGAGTGGTGGGAGCACAGATACGCAGTATTTT
TRBV19	NA	NA	TRBJ1-5	CASSIVRGSNQPQHF	TGTGCCAGTAGTATAGTTAGGGGGAGCAATCAGCCCCAGCATTTT
TRBV9	NA	NA	TRBJ1-3	CASSVGTTGNTIYF	TGTGCCAGCAGCGTGGGGACAACCGGAAACACCATATATTTT
TRBV10-2	TRBD1	once	TRBJ1-1	CASSEARGVTEAFF	TGCGCCAGCAGTGAGGCCAGGGGGGTAACTGAAGCTTTCTTT
TRBV20-1	TRBD2	once	TRBJ2-1	CSAGRARPTIEQFF	TGCAGTGCTGGGAGGGCTCGCCCCACAATTGAGCAGTTCTTC
TRBV5-4	NA	NA	TRBJ2-7	CASSLSAGLSYEQYF	TGTGCCAGCAGCCTCTCGGCGGGGCTCTCCTACGAGCAGTACTTC
TRBV5-1	TRBD1	NA	TRBJ2-5	CASSSRQGEIETQYF	TGCGCCAGCAGCTCACGACAGGGGGAGATAGAGACCCAGTACTTC
TRBV7-8	NA	NA	TRBJ2-1	CASSSFRTGNNEQFF	TGTGCCAGCAGCTCCTTCAGGACCGGTAACAATGAGCAGTTCTTC
TRBV7-2	NA	once	TRBJ2-7	CASSLGLAVSSYEQYF	TGTGCCAGCAGCTTAGGATTAGCAGTTAGCTCCTACGAGCAGTACTTC
TRBV5-1	NA	NA	TRBJ2-1	CASSLTGSYNEQFF	TGCGCCAGCAGCTTGACAGGATCCTACAATGAGCAGTTCTTC
TRBV15	TRBD2	NA	TRBJ2-5	CATSKGASGRLGETQYF	TGTGCCACCAGCAAGGGGGCTAGCGGGAGATTGGGGGAGACCCAGTACTTC
TRBV6-1	TRBD2	NA	TRBJ2-2	CASSEYRTSGIVGELFF	TGTGCCAGCAGTGAATACCGGACTAGCGGGATTGTCGGGGAGCTGTTTTTT
TRBV20-1	NA	NA	TRBJ2-7	CSAHRGGRDGHEQYF	TGCAGTGCTCACCGTGGGGGGAGAGACGGCCACGAGCAGTACTTC
TRBV6-5	NA	once	TRBJ1-3	CASRDYRAGNTIYF	TGTGCCAGCAGAGATTACAGGGCTGGAAACACCATATATTTT
TRBV9	TRBD2	NA	TRBJ2-1	CASSPRTSGLTYNEQFF	TGTGCCAGCAGCCCAAGGACTAGCGGGCTGACCTACAATGAGCAGTTCTTC
TRBV27	NA	NA	TRBJ1-5	CASSPTRVSNQPQHF	TGTGCCAGCAGTCCGACAAGGGTTAGCAATCAGCCCCAGCATTTT
TRBV14	NA	NA	TRBJ2-1	CASSPLVAYNEQFF	TGTGCCAGCAGCCCACTAGTCGCCTACAATGAGCAGTTCTTC
TRBV21-1	NA	NA	TRBJ2-6	CASSKGRPSSGANVLTF	TGTGCCAGCAGCAAAGGGCGGCCAAGCTCTGGGGCCAACGTCCTGACTTTC
TRBV10-3	NA	NA	TRBJ1-5	CAISDDNQPQHF	TGTGCCATCAGTGACGACAATCAGCCCCAGCATTTT
TRBV7-2	NA	NA	TRBJ1-1	CASSPGPRSTEAFF	TGTGCCAGCAGCCCAGGACCGAGGAGCACTGAAGCTTTCTTT
TRBV27	NA	NA	TRBJ2-1	CASSLISIGPVFF	TGTGCCAGCAGTTTAATTTCGATTGGTCCAGTGTTCTTC
TRBV10-3	TRBD2	NA	TRBJ2-1	CAIRALAGAYNEQFF	TGTGCCATCAGGGCACTAGCGGGGGCCTACAATGAGCAGTTCTTC
TRBV6-5	TRBD1	NA	TRBJ1-4	CASSRWTGLNEKLFF	TGTGCCAGCAGTCGCTGGACAGGGCTTAATGAAAAACTGTTTTTT
TRBV27	TRBD1	once	TRBJ2-1	CASSLPPTGGRNEQFF	TGTGCCAGCAGTTTACCCCCGACAGGGGGCAGGAATGAGCAGTTCTTC
TRBV4-1	TRBD2	NA	TRBJ2-3	CASSHPSSSGRLDTQYF	TGCGCCAGCAGCCACCCCAGCAGTAGCGGGAGGTTAGATACGCAGTATTTT
TRBV5-1	NA	NA	TRBJ2-6	CASSLSGTGANVLTF	TGCGCCAGCAGCTTGTCCGGGACAGGGGCCAACGTCCTGACTTTC
TRBV2	TRBD2	NA	TRBJ2-5	CARRRAGVMETQYF	TGTGCCCGAAGGAGAGCGGGAGTCATGGAGACCCAGTACTTC